One and the same sample provided the 25 T cell receptor beta chains below, sequenced in a study of blood T cells in healthy people across ages. The authors ran a second PCR of roughly 7 to 11 cycles using a sample-barcoded 5' primer and a J-beta primer mix. From the 5' RACE reads, TCRdb called clonotypes with MiXCR, one entry per CDR3 protein. The top ten clones hold over 20% of a sample with around 900,000 distinct CDR3 sequences, just over 50% of them seen once. Input material: blood. The source is a woman aged 55-70 years in good health.

V usage is TRBV5-1 and J usage is TRBJ1-2; possibly TRBD1 for D (5 bases). This CDR3 region has 14 residues. Germline-derived CDR1 and CDR2 are SGHRS and YFSETQ. The V and J ends lost 0 bases and 5 bases respectively, with 11 bases between them. The CDR3 region is CASSLVRDPYGYTF. For the CDR3, the DNA is TGCGCCAGCAGCTTGGTCAGGGACCCATATGGCTACACCTTC.

The chain combines TRBV30 with TRBJ2-1, with D possibly TRBD2 on 5 matching bases. Trimming left V 4 bases short and J 10 bases short, with 14 bases between. Germline CDR1 reads GTSNPN; CDR2 reads SVGIG (reference sequence). CDR3 length: 12 residues. The CDR3 DNA reads as TGTGCCTGGACGAAAAGCCAGCGGGAGCAGTTCTTC. This encodes CAWTKSQREQFF.

The chain recombines TRBV2 with TRBJ2-7; D might be TRBD2 (7 bases). There are 14 residues in the CDR3. The germline V gene has CDR1 SNHLY and CDR2 FYNNEI. Trimming took off 7 bases at V and 5 bases at J, with 18 bases between the two ends. CDR3 protein: CASNPGGAWNEQYF. The CDR3 nucleotides are TGTGCCAGCAATCCTGGGGGGGCATGGAACGAGCAGTACTTC.

This clonotype was recorded once. V usage is TRBV28 and J usage is TRBJ2-7; D assignment may be TRBD1 or TRBD2 (6 bases each). Looked up from germline, CDR1 is MDHEN and CDR2 is SYDVKM. The CDR3 is 13 amino acids. Trimming removed 6 bases at V and 5 bases at J, with 14 bases between. The CDR3 nucleotides read TGTGCCAGCAGGCGGGACACCACCGACGAGCAGTACTTC. Translating it yields CASRRDTTDEQYF.

The chain recombines TRBV20-1 with TRBJ2-7, with 7 nucleotides matching TRBD2. The CDR3 has 14 residues. V lost 5 bases, J lost 1 base, and 8 bases stayed unmatched. The germline CDR1 and CDR2 sequences are DFQATT and SNEGSKA (reference sequence). CDR3 in amino acids: CSASYSGISYEQYF. The CDR3 coding sequence is TGCAGTGCTTCATACAGCGGGATTTCCTACGAGCAGTACTTC.

This clonotype was counted a few times. The J gene is TRBJ2-1, the V gene TRBV27; 7 bases agree with TRBD2. The CDR3 extends over 12 amino acids. The V gene's germline CDR1 is MNHEY and CDR2 SMNVEV (reference sequence). The V gene end was trimmed by 11 bases and the J gene end by 8 bases; junction bases not matched to a gene: 9. CDR3 sequence (DNA): TGTGCCGACCAGGGAGGGTTTGATGAGCAGTTCTTC. Residues: CADQGGFDEQFF.

CDR3 DNA sequence: TGTGCCAGCAGCCATGCTAGCGGGAGAAGGCAAGAGACCCAGTACTTC. Protein sequence: CASSHASGRRQETQYF. V is TRBV4-2 and J is TRBJ2-5; 10 nucleotides line up with TRBD2. This CDR3 has 16 amino acids. J lost 2 bases, V lost 3 bases, and 6 bases had no gene match. Germline V gives CDR1 LGHNA, CDR2 YNFKEQ.

This chain uses TRBV25-1 with TRBJ1-2; D is uncertain. V was clipped by 6 bases and J by 4 bases, with 9 bases between them. The CDR3 runs to 12 residues. Germline CDR1 is MGHDK and CDR2 is SYGVNS. CDR3 amino acids: CASSEQRYGYTF. CDR3 sequence (DNA): TGTGCCAGCAGCGAGCAACGCTATGGCTACACCTTC.

This sequence joins TRBV7-3 and TRBJ2-1; 11 nucleotides agree with TRBD2. Trimming removed 3 bases from V and 6 bases from J; junction bases left unmatched: 1. Germline values: CDR1 SGHTA, CDR2 FQGTGA. CDR3 size: 14 residues. CDR3: CASSFSGRGNEQFF. Here the CDR3 DNA reads TGTGCCAGCAGCTTTAGCGGGAGGGGCAATGAGCAGTTCTTC.

The chain carries TRBV25-1 and TRBJ2-5, with D perhaps TRBD1 (6 bases). Between the trimmed V and J ends, which lost 4 bases and 10 bases, there was a span of 19 bases. Germline values: CDR1 MGHDK, CDR2 SYGVNS. This CDR3 has 14 amino acids. For the CDR3, the DNA is TGTGCCAGCAGTGTCACAGAGGGGGACAATGGCCAGTACTTC. This encodes CASSVTEGDNGQYF.

V gene TRBV14 combines with J gene TRBJ2-7; 7 bases agree with TRBD2. The end of the DNA aligns better with TRBJ2-5, so the J call may be wrong. Per the germline V gene, CDR1 is SGHDN and CDR2 is FVKESK. CDR3 length: 15 amino acids. This CDR3 reads CASSQPLAGRETQYF. CDR3 nucleotide sequence: TGTGCCAGCAGCCAACCATTAGCGGGCCGTGAGACCCAGTACTTC.

The chain combines TRBV7-8 with TRBJ2-3; D is uncertain. The CDR3 runs to 14 residues. In germline, CDR1 is SGHVS, CDR2 FQNEAQ. V lost 1 base to trimming and J lost 3 bases, with 8 bases between them. The CDR3 DNA reads TGTGCCAGCAGCTTAGTTTCTCCGACAGATACGCAGTATTTT. Its translation is CASSLVSPTDTQYF.

The V call is TRBV11-2, the J call TRBJ2-1, with TRBD2 matching over 8 bases. The germline V gene has CDR1 SGHAT and CDR2 FQNNGV. This CDR3 spans 13 amino acids. The V gene end was trimmed by 5 bases and the J gene end by 8 bases; junction bases not matched to a gene: 5. The CDR3 loop is CASSRGLADEQFF. In DNA, the CDR3 is TGTGCCAGCAGCCGTGGACTAGCAGATGAGCAGTTCTTC.

This rearrangement joins TRBV21-1 to TRBJ2-7. TRBV21-1 is shown as a pseudogene. The CDR3 sequence is 14 residues long. The CDR3: CASSKDSLIYEQYF. The CDR3 nucleotides are TGTGCCAGCAGCAAAGACAGCCTAATCTACGAGCAGTACTTC.

This clonotype came up many times. A single base separates this from a much larger clone, so it may be a read error. The chain recombines TRBV7-8 with TRBJ2-7; D might be TRBD2 (6 bases). Germline CDR1 and CDR2: SGHVS and FQNEAQ. Trimming stripped 0 bases from V and 3 bases from J, with 12 bases between. The CDR3 is 15 residues long. Here the CDR3 DNA reads TGTGCCAGCAGCTTAGCTTGGGGGGAGATCTACGAGCAGTACTTC. Protein sequence: CASSLAWGEIYEQYF.

This chain links TRBV6-5 with TRBJ1-5; D remains unclear. With 2 bases removed from V and 10 bases from J, the gap between germline ends came to 12 bases. Germline V CDR1 and CDR2: MNHEY, SVGAGI. The CDR3 length is 13 residues. The CDR3 coding sequence is TGTGCCAGCAGTTACACAACGGAGGGACCCCAGCATTTT. Translation gives CASSYTTEGPQHF.

This clonotype was seen only a few times. The chain couples TRBV11-2 to TRBJ2-3; 9 positions match TRBD2. The CDR3 loop spans 16 amino acids. J gave up 1 base and V 1 base, and 3 bases lay outside the gene matches. Germline V gives CDR1 SGHAT, CDR2 FQNNGV. The CDR3 loop is CASSLAASGGTDTQYF. CDR3 DNA sequence: TGTGCCAGCAGCTTAGCGGCTAGCGGGGGCACAGATACGCAGTATTTT.

This clonotype was detected only a few times. The chain has TRBV4-2 and TRBJ1-2; no clear D. Germline loops: CDR1 LGHNA, CDR2 YNFKEQ. CDR3 length: 18 amino acids. V was shortened by 1 base and J by 2 bases, with 20 bases between the two germline ends. CDR3 in amino acids: CASSQGPGSRTGNYGYTF. The CDR3, as DNA: TGTGCCAGCAGCCAAGGACCAGGAAGCCGGACCGGAAACTATGGCTACACCTTC.

This clonotype has just a few counts. For the CDR3, the DNA is TGCGCCAGCAGCCATCAGGACAGGGGGTTGGATTCACCCCTCCACTTT. Protein sequence: CASSHQDRGLDSPLHF. This rearrangement joins TRBV4-1 to TRBJ1-6, with 10 bases aligning to TRBD1. The CDR3 consists of 16 residues. J was trimmed by 8 bases and V by 3 bases; bases with no gene match: 7. Looked up from germline, CDR1 is MGHRA and CDR2 is YSYEKL.

The chain links TRBV28 to TRBJ1-2, with D maybe TRBD1 (6 bases). The CDR3 consists of 15 residues. V was cut by 2 bases and J by 1 base, with 11 bases left in between. The germline gives CDR1 MDHEN, CDR2 SYDVKM. The CDR3 spells CASSLSGGRNYGYTF. The DNA of the CDR3 is TGTGCCAGCAGTTTAAGTGGGGGGCGTAACTATGGCTACACCTTC.

This clonotype was seen more than once but under ten times. The chain links TRBV27 to TRBJ2-7, with no clear D. From germline, CDR1 is MNHEY and CDR2 SMNVEV (reference sequence). The CDR3 has 13 amino acids. V was cut by 3 bases and J by 2 bases, with 8 bases left in between. The CDR3 protein is CASSFGPTYEQYF. CDR3 in DNA: TGTGCCAGCAGTTTCGGGCCTACCTACGAGCAGTACTTC.

CDR3 coding DNA: TGTGCCAGCGGACGACAGGGGATGTCCTACGAGCAGTACTTC. Residues: CASGRQGMSYEQYF. The chain combines TRBV28 with TRBJ2-7, with 8 bases fitting TRBD1. This CDR3 spans 14 amino acids. V lost 8 bases to trimming and J lost 1 base; unmatched junction nucleotides: 7. CDR1 MDHEN and CDR2 SYDVKM come from the germline V gene.

This clonotype appeared many times. The rearrangement uses TRBV20-1 and TRBJ1-6; TRBD1 matches at 8 bases. The ends lost 1 base at V and 5 bases at J; junction bases unmatched: 10. The germline CDR1 and CDR2 sequences are DFQATT and SNEGSKA (reference sequence). The CDR3 loop spans 17 amino acids. CDR3 sequence: CSARVFPGQENNSPLHF. The CDR3 nucleotides read TGCAGTGCTAGAGTGTTTCCGGGACAGGAGAATAATTCACCCCTCCACTTT.

The chain has TRBV28 and TRBJ2-1; 14 positions match TRBD2. The CDR3 covers 15 residues. After removal of 5 bases from V and 10 bases from J, the junction contained 7 bases not matched to a gene. CDR1 and CDR2 (germline): MDHEN, SYDVKM. The CDR3 DNA sequence: TGTGCCAGCAGTGAAGGGACTAGCGGGAGAAGGGAGCAGTTCTTC. This gives the protein CASSEGTSGRREQFF.

The rearrangement links TRBV3-1 to TRBJ2-1; 10 bases map to TRBD2. In germline, CDR1 is LGHDT, CDR2 YNNKEL (reference sequence). Trimming at V came to 4 bases and at J to 0 bases, leaving 3 bases not matched to a gene. This CDR3 spans 16 amino acids. CDR3 sequence (DNA): TGTGCCAGCAGCCCTAGCGGGAGCCTCTCCTACAATGAGCAGTTCTTC. This sequence encodes CASSPSGSLSYNEQFF.